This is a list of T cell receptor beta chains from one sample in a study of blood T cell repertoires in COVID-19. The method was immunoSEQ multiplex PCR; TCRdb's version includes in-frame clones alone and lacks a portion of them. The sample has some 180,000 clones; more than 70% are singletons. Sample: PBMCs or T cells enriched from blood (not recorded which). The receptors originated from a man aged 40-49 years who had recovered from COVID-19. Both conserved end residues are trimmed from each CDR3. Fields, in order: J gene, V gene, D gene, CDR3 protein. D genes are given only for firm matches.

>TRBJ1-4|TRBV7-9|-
ASSPTVFEKLF
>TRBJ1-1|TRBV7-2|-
ASSPPGHKYTEAF
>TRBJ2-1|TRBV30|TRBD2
AWRGLAAISEQF
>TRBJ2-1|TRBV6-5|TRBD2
ASSRTGLAGSEQF
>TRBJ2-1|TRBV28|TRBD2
ATNRGGSSYNEHF
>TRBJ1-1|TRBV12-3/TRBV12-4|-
ASSLLLAGEAF
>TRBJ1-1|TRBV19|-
ASSPGRLEAF
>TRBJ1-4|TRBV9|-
ASSKQPTNEKLF
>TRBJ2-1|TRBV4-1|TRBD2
ASSQDVGTTHNEQF
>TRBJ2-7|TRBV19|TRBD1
ASNTGVGEQY
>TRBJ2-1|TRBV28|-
ASSLSEQRRNEQF
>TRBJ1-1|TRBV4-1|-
ASSQRQTAATEAF
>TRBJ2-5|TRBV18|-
ASSRDRHQETQY
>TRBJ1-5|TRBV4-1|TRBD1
ASSPTGATNQPQH
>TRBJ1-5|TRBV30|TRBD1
AYSRDRGNQPQH
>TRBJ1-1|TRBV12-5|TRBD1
ASGRPGTGVTEAF
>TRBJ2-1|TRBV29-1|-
SVGRSHNEQF
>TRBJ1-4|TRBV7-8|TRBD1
ASSLAGGRGSNEKLF
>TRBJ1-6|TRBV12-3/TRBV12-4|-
ASSPTETPLH
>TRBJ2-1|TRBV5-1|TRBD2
ASSWQLAGREQF
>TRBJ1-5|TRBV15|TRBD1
ATSSAVGQGNQPQH
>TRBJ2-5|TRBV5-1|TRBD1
ASSWGTDQETQY
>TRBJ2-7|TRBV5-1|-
ASSLGQAIYEQY
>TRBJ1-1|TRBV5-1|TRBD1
ASSPSGTVNTEAF
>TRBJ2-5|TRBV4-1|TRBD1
ASSPTAGTGRPETQY